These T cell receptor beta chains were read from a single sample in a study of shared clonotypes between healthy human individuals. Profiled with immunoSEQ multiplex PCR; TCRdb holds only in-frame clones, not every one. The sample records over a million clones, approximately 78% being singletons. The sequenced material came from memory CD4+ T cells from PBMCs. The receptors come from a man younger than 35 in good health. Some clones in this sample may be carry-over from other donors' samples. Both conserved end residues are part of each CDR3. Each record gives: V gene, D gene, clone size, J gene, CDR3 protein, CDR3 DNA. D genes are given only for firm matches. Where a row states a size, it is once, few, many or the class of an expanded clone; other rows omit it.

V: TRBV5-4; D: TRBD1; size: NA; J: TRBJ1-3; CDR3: CASSNRQGGNTIYF; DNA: TGTGCCAGCAGCAACCGACAGGGAGGAAACACCATATATTTT
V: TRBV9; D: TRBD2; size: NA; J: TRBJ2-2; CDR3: CASSPPGGAGNGELFF; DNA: TGTGCCAGCAGCCCCCCGGGGGGGGCGGGGAACGGGGAGCTGTTTTTT
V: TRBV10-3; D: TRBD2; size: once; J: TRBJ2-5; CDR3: CAISPRSGTETQYF; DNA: TGTGCCATTTCACCCCGTAGCGGGACAGAGACCCAGTACTTC
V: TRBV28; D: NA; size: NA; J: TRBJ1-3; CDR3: CASNGPGTGGNTIYF; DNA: TGTGCCAGCAATGGGCCAGGAACGGGTGGAAACACCATATATTTT
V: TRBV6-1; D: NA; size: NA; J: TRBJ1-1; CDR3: CASKEGARIEAFF; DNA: TGTGCCAGCAAGGAGGGAGCTCGAATTGAAGCTTTCTTT
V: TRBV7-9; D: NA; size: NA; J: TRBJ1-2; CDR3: CASGEYGYTF; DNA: TGTGCCAGCGGGGAATATGGCTACACCTTC
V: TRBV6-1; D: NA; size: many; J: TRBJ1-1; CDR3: CASSEVYRNTEAFF; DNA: TGTGCCAGCAGTGAAGTTTACAGGAACACTGAAGCTTTCTTT
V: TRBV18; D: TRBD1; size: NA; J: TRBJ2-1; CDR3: CASSPPRRTGATYNEQFF; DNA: TGTGCCAGCTCACCCCCGCGAAGGACAGGGGCAACGTACAATGAGCAGTTCTTC
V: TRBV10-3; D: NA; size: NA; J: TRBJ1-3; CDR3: CAISASGFSGNTIYF; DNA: TGTGCCATCAGTGCCAGCGGATTCTCTGGAAACACCATATATTTT
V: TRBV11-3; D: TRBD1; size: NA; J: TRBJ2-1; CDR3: CASSDRGHEQFF; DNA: TGTGCCAGCAGCGACAGGGGCCATGAGCAGTTCTTC
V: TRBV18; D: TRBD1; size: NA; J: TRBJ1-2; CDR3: CASSPTQPDRANYGYTF; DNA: TGTGCCAGCTCACCAACGCAACCAGACAGGGCTAACTATGGCTACACCTTC
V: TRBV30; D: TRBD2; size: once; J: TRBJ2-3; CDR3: CAWSVGLASDTQYF; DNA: TGTGCCTGGAGTGTAGGACTAGCGAGCGATACGCAGTATTTT
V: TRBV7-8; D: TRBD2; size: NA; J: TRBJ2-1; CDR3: CASSLALLAGDEQFF; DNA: TGTGCCAGCAGCTTAGCCTTACTAGCGGGCGATGAGCAGTTCTTC
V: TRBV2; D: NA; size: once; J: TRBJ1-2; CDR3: CASRGNTGGHYGYTF; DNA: TGTGCCAGCAGAGGGAACACTGGGGGGCACTATGGCTACACCTTC
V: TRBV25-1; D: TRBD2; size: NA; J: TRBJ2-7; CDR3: CASRTSGRGYEQYF; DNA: TGTGCCAGCAGGACTAGCGGGAGGGGCTACGAGCAGTACTTC
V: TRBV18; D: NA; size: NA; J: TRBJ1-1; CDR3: CASSPPVSGLFGTEAFF; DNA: TGTGCCAGCTCACCACCGGTGAGTGGTCTTTTTGGCACTGAAGCTTTCTTT
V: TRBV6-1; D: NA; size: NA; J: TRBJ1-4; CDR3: CASSESRGTNEKLFF; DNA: TGTGCCAGCAGCGAGTCCAGGGGAACTAATGAAAAACTGTTTTTT
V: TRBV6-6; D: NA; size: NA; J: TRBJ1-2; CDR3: CASSYHLGKGSYGYTF; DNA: TGTGCCAGCAGTTACCACCTGGGGAAAGGGTCCTATGGCTACACCTTC
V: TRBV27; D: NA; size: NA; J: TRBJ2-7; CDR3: CASRSTRAGSYEQYF; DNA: TGTGCCAGCAGAAGTACCCGGGCCGGCTCCTACGAGCAGTACTTC
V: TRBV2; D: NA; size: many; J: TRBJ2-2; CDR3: CASSKSVGELFF; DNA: TGTGCCAGCAGTAAGTCGGTCGGGGAGCTGTTTTTT
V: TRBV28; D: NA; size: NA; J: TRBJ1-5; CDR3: CATSGTLDQPQHF; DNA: TGTGCCACCTCGGGTACTCTAGATCAGCCCCAGCATTTT
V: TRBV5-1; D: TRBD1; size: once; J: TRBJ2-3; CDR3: CASSIPGRGQADTQYF; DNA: TGCGCCAGCAGCATACCAGGGCGAGGACAGGCAGATACGCAGTATTTT
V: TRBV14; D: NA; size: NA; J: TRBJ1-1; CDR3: CASSILSTTEAFF; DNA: TGTGCCAGCAGCATACTTTCAACTACTGAAGCTTTCTTT
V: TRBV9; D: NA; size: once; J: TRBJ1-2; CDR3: CASSQIGGNSNYGYTF; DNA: TGTGCCAGCAGCCAGATCGGGGGGAATTCTAACTATGGCTACACCTTC
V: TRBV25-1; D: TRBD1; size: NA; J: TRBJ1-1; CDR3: CASSGTGGVGNTEAFF; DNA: TGTGCCAGCAGTGGAACAGGGGGCGTAGGGAACACTGAAGCTTTCTTT
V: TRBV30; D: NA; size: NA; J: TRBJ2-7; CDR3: CAWSVEADYEQYF; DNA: TGTGCCTGGAGTGTAGAGGCTGACTACGAGCAGTACTTC
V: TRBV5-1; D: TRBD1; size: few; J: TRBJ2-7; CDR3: CASSWDRAYEQYF; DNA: TGCGCCAGCAGCTGGGACAGGGCCTACGAGCAGTACTTC
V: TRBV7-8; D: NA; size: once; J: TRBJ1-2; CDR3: CASSSLRDGYGYTF; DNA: TGTGCCAGCAGCAGCTTAAGGGACGGCTATGGCTACACCTTC
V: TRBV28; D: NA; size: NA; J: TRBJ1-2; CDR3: CASSLKTSGYTF; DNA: TGTGCCAGCAGTTTGAAAACATCAGGCTACACCTTC
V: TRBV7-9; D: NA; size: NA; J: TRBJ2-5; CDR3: CASSIPLAGETQYF; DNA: TGTGCCAGCAGCATCCCTCTGGCGGGAGAGACCCAGTACTTC
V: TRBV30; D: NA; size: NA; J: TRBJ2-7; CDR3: CAWSVSGLGSYEQYF; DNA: TGTGCCTGGAGTGTTAGTGGCCTTGGTTCCTACGAGCAGTACTTC
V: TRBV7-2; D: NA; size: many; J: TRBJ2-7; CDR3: CASSSRGGAGGEQYF; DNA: TGTGCCAGCAGCTCTCGAGGTGGTGCTGGGGGGGAGCAGTACTTC
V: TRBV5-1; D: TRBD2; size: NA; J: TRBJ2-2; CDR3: CASSVGLAGDFPGELFF; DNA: TGCGCCAGCAGCGTGGGACTAGCGGGAGATTTCCCCGGGGAGCTGTTTTTT
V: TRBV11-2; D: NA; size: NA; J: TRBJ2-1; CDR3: CASSLSWRSSNEQFF; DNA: TGTGCCAGCAGCCTCTCCTGGAGGTCGAGCAATGAGCAGTTCTTC
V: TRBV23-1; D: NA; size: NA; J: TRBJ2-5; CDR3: CASSQLSWDKYQETQYF; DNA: TGCGCCAGCAGTCAATTATCCTGGGACAAGTACCAAGAGACCCAGTACTTC
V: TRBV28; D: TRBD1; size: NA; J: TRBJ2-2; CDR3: CASTGQLNTGELFF; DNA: TGTGCCAGCACGGGACAGCTGAACACCGGGGAGCTGTTTTTT
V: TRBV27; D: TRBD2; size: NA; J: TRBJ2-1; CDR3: CASSSRERQFF; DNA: TGTGCCAGCAGTTCGCGGGAGCGGCAGTTCTTC